Each of the 5 T cell receptor beta chains below was sequenced from the same sample in a study of blood T cell repertoires in COVID-19. Sequencing used immunoSEQ multiplex PCR; TCRdb keeps in-frame clones, though not all of them. The table lists about 300,000 clones, around 84% of them singletons, with about 2.3% in the top ten. Sequencing was carried out using PBMCs or T cells enriched from blood (not recorded which). The source of these receptors is a woman in her fifties or sixties who had recovered from COVID-19.

The chain employs TRBV6-5 and TRBJ2-6; D gene unclear. CDR3 length: 14 amino acids. The germline V gene has CDR1 MNHEY and CDR2 SVGAGI. V lost 5 bases to trimming and J lost 0 bases, with 5 bases between them. This chain's CDR3 is CASSRSSGANVLTF. In DNA form, the CDR3 reads TGTGCCAGCAGTCGTAGCTCTGGGGCCAACGTCCTGACTTTC.

This clone was observed a single time. The gene calls are TRBV7-7 and TRBJ2-1; 9 nucleotides match TRBD2. The germline CDR1 and CDR2 sequences are SSHAT and FNYEAQ (reference sequence). V gave up 5 bases and J gave up 7 bases; unmatched junction bases: 6. The CDR3 loop spans 14 amino acids. The CDR3 nucleotides are TGTGCCAGCAGCCCCGGGACTAGCCGAAATGAGCAGTTCTTC. This gives the protein CASSPGTSRNEQFF.

The chain is built from TRBV5-1 and TRBJ1-1; a possible D gene is TRBD1 (6 bases). CDR1 and CDR2 (germline): SGHRS, YFSETQ. Trimming left V 4 bases short and J 1 base short, with 14 bases between. The CDR3 runs 15 residues. CDR3 amino acids: CASSPGEGRNTEAFF. CDR3 bases: TGCGCCAGCAGCCCAGGGGAGGGGCGGAACACTGAAGCTTTCTTT.

This sequence joins TRBV2 and TRBJ2-3, with TRBD2 identical over 10 bases. With V trimmed by 8 bases and J by 3 bases, 8 bases remained unmatched. This CDR3 is 15 amino acids long. Germline CDR1 and CDR2: SNHLY and FYNNEI. In DNA form, the CDR3 reads TGTGCCAGCTACCTTCTAGCGGGGGCAACAGATACGCAGTATTTT. Its protein product is CASYLLAGATDTQYF.

The J gene is TRBJ2-1, the V gene TRBV5-1; 10 bases match TRBD1. The CDR3 runs to 15 residues. CDR1 is SGHRS and CDR2 is YFSETQ in the germline V gene. V shed 0 bases, J shed 4 bases, and the junction held 1 base outside the gene matches. CDR3 nucleotide sequence: TGCGCCAGCAGCTTGGAGGACAGGGGGTACAATGAGCAGTTCTTC. It encodes CASSLEDRGYNEQFF. The full variable domain, in which reference TRBV5-1 and TRBJ2-1 provide the parts outside the CDR3, is KAGVTQTPRYLIKTRGQQVTLSCSPISGHRSVSWYQQTPGQGLQFLFEYFSETQRNKGNFPGRFSGRQFSNSRSEMNVSTLELGDSALYLCASSLEDRGYNEQFFGPGTRLTVL.